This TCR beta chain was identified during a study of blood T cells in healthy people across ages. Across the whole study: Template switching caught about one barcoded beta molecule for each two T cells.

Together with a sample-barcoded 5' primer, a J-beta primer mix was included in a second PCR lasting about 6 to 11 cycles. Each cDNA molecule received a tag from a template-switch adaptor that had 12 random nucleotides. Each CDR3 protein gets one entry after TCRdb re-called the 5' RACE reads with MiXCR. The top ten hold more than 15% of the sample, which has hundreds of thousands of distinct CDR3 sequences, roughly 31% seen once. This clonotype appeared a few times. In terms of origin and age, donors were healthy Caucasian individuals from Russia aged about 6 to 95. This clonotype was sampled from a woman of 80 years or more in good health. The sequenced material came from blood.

In DNA, the CDR3 is TGTGCCAGCAGCCAAGGGGTCCGCACTGAAGCTTTCTTT. Translating gives CASSQGVRTEAFF. The chain is built from TRBV7-9 and TRBJ1-1; TRBD1 might be the D (5 bases). Between the trimmed V and J ends, which lost 5 bases and 4 bases, there was a span of 11 bases. Germline CDR1 SEHNR, CDR2 FQNEAQ (reference sequence). This CDR3 region has 13 residues.